These 26 T cell receptor beta chains were sequenced from one sample in a study of blood T cell repertoires in COVID-19. The data were produced by immunoSEQ multiplex PCR, yet TCRdb's version contains in-frame clones alone and is incomplete. The sample consists of tens of thousands of clones, approximately 87% of them appearing once. The sample taken for sequencing was peripheral blood. The receptors were gathered from a human donor in a cohort sampled during active COVID-19.

J is TRBJ2-5 and V is TRBV28; maybe TRBD2 (6 bases). Trimming left V 6 bases short and J 4 bases short, with 15 bases between. Germline V lookup: CDR1 MDHEN, CDR2 SYDVKM. This CDR3 has 14 amino acids. The CDR3 loop is CASSTGPGAETQYF. The CDR3 region has the DNA TGTGCCAGCAGCACGGGACCGGGAGCAGAGACCCAGTACTTC.

The chain couples TRBV7-9 to TRBJ1-5, with D possibly TRBD1 on 5 matching bases. Per the germline V gene, CDR1 is SEHNR and CDR2 is FQNEAQ (reference sequence). V was pared by 5 bases and J by 6 bases, with 14 bases between. This CDR3 spans 14 amino acids. CDR3 sequence: CASSGGGVGQPQHF. The CDR3 DNA reads TGTGCCAGCAGCGGAGGAGGGGTAGGTCAGCCCCAGCATTTT.

The gene calls are TRBV6-4 and TRBJ1-4, with 7 bases lining up with TRBD1. The trim removed 4 bases at V and 3 bases at J, leaving 5 bases unmatched. This CDR3 contains 15 residues. Germline CDR1 MRHNA, CDR2 SNTAGT. CDR3 protein: CASSASTGSNEKLFF. The CDR3 DNA is TGTGCCAGCAGTGCTTCGACAGGGTCTAATGAAAAACTGTTTTTT.

The chain uses TRBV10-3 and TRBJ2-7; a weak D match, TRBD2 (6 bases). The CDR3 length is 16 residues. Deletions cut 1 base from V and 2 bases from J, with 15 bases between. Germline lookup yields CDR1 ENHRY and CDR2 SYGVKD. The CDR3 region has the DNA TGTGCCATCAGTGAGTTAGGGACTGCGGTCGCCTACGAGCAGTACTTC. This sequence encodes CAISELGTAVAYEQYF.

The rearrangement joins TRBV5-1 to TRBJ1-1; the D gene is possibly TRBD1 (5 bases). V was cut by 4 bases and J by 0 bases, with 10 bases left in between. This CDR3 contains 14 residues. CDR1 is SGHRS, CDR2 YFSETQ, per germline. CDR3 sequence reads: CASSRQLMNTEAFF. The CDR3 region has the DNA TGCGCCAGCAGCCGACAGCTCATGAACACTGAAGCTTTCTTT. Filled out from reference TRBV5-1 and TRBJ1-1, the complete variable domain reads KAGVTQTPRYLIKTRGQQVTLSCSPISGHRSVSWYQQTPGQGLQFLFEYFSETQRNKGNFPGRFSGRQFSNSRSEMNVSTLELGDSALYLCASSRQLMNTEAFFGQGTRLTVV.

This sequence joins TRBV6-2 or TRBV6-3 and TRBJ2-7, with 7 bases that match TRBD1. This CDR3 region has 16 residues. Germline CDR1 reads MNHEY; CDR2 reads SVGEGT. V gave up 4 bases and J gave up 4 bases; unmatched junction bases: 13. The CDR3 DNA reads as TGTGCCAGCAGTTCGTTGGGACAGCGTATCGCTTACGAGCAGTACTTC. This sequence encodes CASSSLGQRIAYEQYF.

The J gene is TRBJ2-7, the V gene TRBV6-6; TRBD2 agrees at 13 bases. V shed 0 bases and J 10 bases; nucleotides not matched to a gene: 9. This CDR3 contains 16 residues. CDR1 is MNHNY, CDR2 SVGAGI, per germline (reference sequence). CDR3 region: CASSYSTRLAGGEQYF. CDR3 in DNA: TGTGCCAGCAGTTACTCGACCAGACTAGCGGGGGGTGAACAGTACTTC.

The J gene is TRBJ2-6, the V gene TRBV7-8; TRBD1 agrees at 7 bases. The length of the CDR3 is 18 residues. In germline, CDR1 is SGHVS, CDR2 FQNEAQ. The junction had 10 bases not matched to a gene; V was cut back by 5 bases and J by 0 bases. CDR3 DNA sequence: TGTGCCAGCAGCCAAGGGACAGTCTTGAGCTCTGGGGCCAACGTCCTGACTTTC. Residues: CASSQGTVLSSGANVLTF.

The genes are TRBV11-3 and TRBJ1-1; possible D gene TRBD1, 6 bases. This CDR3 is 13 amino acids long. Germline V gene lookup returns CDR1 SGHNT and CDR2 YENEEA. V lost 5 bases and J 10 bases, leaving 17 bases between the germline ends. CDR3 sequence: CASSLWPGESAFF. CDR3 DNA sequence: TGTGCCAGCAGCCTATGGCCAGGGGAATCAGCTTTCTTT.

The genes are TRBV5-4 and TRBJ2-1; no clear D gene. This CDR3 has 14 amino acids. The V gene lost 0 bases and the J gene lost 4 bases, with 8 bases spanning the gap. Per germline, CDR1 SGHNT and CDR2 YYREEE (reference sequence). The CDR3 DNA reads as TGTGCCAGCAGCTTGGACAGCCGGTACAATGAGCAGTTCTTC. Protein: CASSLDSRYNEQFF.

The V call is TRBV9, the J call TRBJ2-7; 7 nucleotides agree with TRBD1. Trimming removed 6 bases from V and 7 bases from J; junction bases left unmatched: 13. CDR3 length: 14 amino acids. Per the germline V gene, CDR1 is SGDLS and CDR2 is YYNGEE. The CDR3 sequence is CASNQLGTAEEQYF. CDR3 bases: TGTGCCAGCAACCAATTAGGGACAGCGGAGGAGCAGTACTTC.

The rearrangement uses TRBV5-4 and TRBJ2-3, with 7 positions matching TRBD2. Germline V lookup: CDR1 SGHNT, CDR2 YYREEE (reference sequence). V dropped 3 bases and J dropped 4; count of bases not matched to a gene: 11. This CDR3 contains 16 residues. This chain's CDR3 is CASSWGAGEAADTQYF. CDR3 sequence (DNA): TGTGCCAGCAGCTGGGGTGCGGGGGAGGCCGCAGATACGCAGTATTTT.

V gene TRBV6-2 or TRBV6-3 combines with J gene TRBJ1-4; no firm D call. With 5 bases removed from V and 0 bases from J, the gap between germline ends came to 7 bases. The CDR3 is 14 residues long. CDR1 and CDR2 from the germline V gene are MNHEY and SVGEGT. The CDR3 DNA reads TGTGCCAGCAGTGTGACTGCAACTAATGAAAAACTGTTTTTT. Its protein is CASSVTATNEKLFF.

CDR3 amino acids: CASSLEGGIGYEQYF. For the CDR3, the DNA is TGTGCCAGCAGTCTTGAGGGGGGGATCGGATACGAGCAGTACTTC. This sequence joins TRBV6-6 and TRBJ2-7, with TRBD2 as a possible D gene (7 bases). The CDR3 spans 15 residues. V dropped 5 bases and J dropped 4 bases, with 18 bases sitting between them. Germline V CDR1 and CDR2: MNHNY, SVGAGI (reference sequence).

The chain uses TRBV6-6 and TRBJ1-5, with D possibly TRBD1 on 6 matching bases. The CDR3 is 16 amino acids. The germline V and J ends were trimmed by 6 bases and 0 bases, with 15 bases remaining between them. Germline CDR1 and CDR2: MNHNY and SVGAGI (reference sequence). The CDR3 bases are TGTGCCAGCAGCAGGGGTAAACAGTCTAGCAATCAGCCCCAGCATTTT. This encodes CASSRGKQSSNQPQHF.

The chain recombines TRBV11-2 with TRBJ1-1; the D gene is possibly TRBD1 (5 bases). This CDR3 spans 13 amino acids. Germline V gives CDR1 SGHAT, CDR2 FQNNGV. V dropped 3 bases and J dropped 5 bases, with 10 bases sitting between them. CDR3 loop: CASSLGGRTEAFF. In DNA form, the CDR3 reads TGTGCCAGCAGCTTGGGGGGTAGGACTGAAGCTTTCTTT.

The chain has TRBV7-3 and TRBJ2-1; possibly TRBD2 for D (6 bases). Trimming took 0 bases from V and 8 from J, leaving 11 bases between them. The CDR3 is 14 residues long. Germline values: CDR1 SGHTA, CDR2 FQGTGA. CDR3 coding DNA: TGTGCCAGCAGCTTAACGCCCGTAGCGGATGAGCAGTTCTTC. It is translated as CASSLTPVADEQFF.

This rearrangement joins TRBV5-1 to TRBJ1-2, with TRBD1 matching over 7 bases. CDR1 is SGHRS, CDR2 YFSETQ, per germline. The CDR3 covers 14 residues. Unmatched junction bases numbered 9, after V lost 4 bases and J lost 6 bases. CDR3 region: CASSRTRQGDGYTF. The CDR3, as DNA: TGCGCCAGCAGCCGTACCCGACAGGGAGATGGCTACACCTTC. Using reference TRBV5-1 and TRBJ1-2 for the parts outside the CDR3, the full variable domain is KAGVTQTPRYLIKTRGQQVTLSCSPISGHRSVSWYQQTPGQGLQFLFEYFSETQRNKGNFPGRFSGRQFSNSRSEMNVSTLELGDSALYLCASSRTRQGDGYTFGSGTRLTVV.

V gene TRBV10-3 combines with J gene TRBJ1-1, with 9 bases matching TRBD1. V was pared by 3 bases and J by 4 bases, with 3 bases of the junction left unmatched. Germline-derived CDR1 and CDR2 are ENHRY and SYGVKD. The CDR3 consists of 14 residues. In DNA form, the CDR3 reads TGTGCCATCAGTGAACAGGGGGCGTCCACTGAAGCTTTCTTT. Translating gives CAISEQGASTEAFF.

This rearrangement joins TRBV10-3 to TRBJ2-7; 7 bases align to TRBD1. Germline V CDR1 and CDR2: ENHRY, SYGVKD. V was pared by 5 bases and J by 5 bases, with 6 bases of the junction left unmatched. The CDR3 totals 13 residues. Here the CDR3 reads CAISSRGQDEQYF. Written as DNA, the CDR3 is TGTGCCATCAGTTCTAGGGGGCAGGACGAGCAGTACTTC.

This CDR3 is CASSQRTGFADTIYF. As DNA, the CDR3 is TGTGCCAGCAGCCAACGTACCGGTTTTGCCGACACCATATATTTT. The chain has TRBV7-2 and TRBJ1-3; D is uncertain. This CDR3 contains 15 residues. CDR1 is SGHTA and CDR2 is FQGNSA in the germline V gene. Trimming removed 5 bases at V and 8 bases at J, with 19 bases between.

This chain links TRBV28 with TRBJ1-6, with D maybe TRBD1 (6 bases). The germline CDR1 and CDR2 sequences are MDHEN and SYDVKM. This CDR3 spans 15 amino acids. V shed 7 bases and J shed 7 bases, with 17 bases lying between them. The CDR3 is CASTLDRIMNSPLHF. The CDR3 coding sequence is TGTGCCAGCACCCTTGACAGGATTATGAATTCACCCCTCCACTTT.

The gene calls are TRBV27 and TRBJ1-6, with 9 positions matching TRBD1. There are 21 residues in the CDR3. The V segment lost 2 bases and the J segment 5 bases; nucleotides outside the gene matches: 19. Germline CDR1 MNHEY, CDR2 SMNVEV (reference sequence). CDR3 in DNA: TGTGCCAGCAGTTTAGAGGCCCCAACAGGGGGCGCAACAATCAATAATTCACCCCTCCACTTT. It is translated as CASSLEAPTGGATINNSPLHF.

V gene TRBV5-4 combines with J gene TRBJ2-7; D might be TRBD1 (6 bases). V lost 3 bases and J lost 3, with 13 bases in between. The CDR3 contains 14 residues. Germline-derived CDR1 and CDR2 are SGHNT and YYREEE (reference sequence). For the CDR3, the DNA is TGTGCCAGCAGCTCCCAGGTGACAGGCTACGAGCAGTACTTC. It is translated as CASSSQVTGYEQYF.

The genes are TRBV7-8 and TRBJ1-1; 8 bases map to TRBD1. Germline values: CDR1 SGHVS, CDR2 FQNEAQ. V trimming: 5 bases; J trimming: 4 bases; junction bases outside the gene matches: 9. The CDR3 totals 15 residues. CDR3 amino acids: CASSKRTGQSTEAFF. DNA for the CDR3: TGTGCCAGCAGCAAAAGGACAGGGCAGTCCACTGAAGCTTTCTTT.

The chain couples TRBV19 to TRBJ2-7, with TRBD2 matching 8 bases. Germline loops: CDR1 LNHDA, CDR2 SQIVND (reference sequence). J lost 4 bases, V lost 5 bases, and 7 bases had no gene match. The CDR3 consists of 14 residues. The CDR3 is CASSLGLGQYEQYF. The DNA for the CDR3 is TGTGCCAGTAGTCTGGGACTAGGACAGTACGAGCAGTACTTC.